The 14 T cell receptor beta chains in this list originate from one sample, sequenced in a study of blood T cell repertoires in COVID-19. Profiled with immunoSEQ multiplex PCR; TCRdb holds only in-frame clones, not every one. The sample includes about 54,000 clones, 80% to 85% seen only once; the top ten take around 2.7%. Source material: peripheral blood. The receptors come from a man over 45 with acute or convalescent COVID-19.

The rearrangement links TRBV12-5 to TRBJ2-2; TRBD2 agrees at 7 bases. Looked up from germline, CDR1 is LGHNT and CDR2 is FRNRAP. J lost 5 bases, V lost 1 base, and 13 bases had no gene match. This CDR3 spans 18 amino acids. CDR3 coding DNA: TGTGCTAGTGGTTTGGACCCCTGGGAAGCGGGGTCTACCGGGGAGCTGTTTTTT. It encodes CASGLDPWEAGSTGELFF.

This clone appeared a few times. The chain links TRBV19 to TRBJ1-5, with a tentative D call TRBD1 (5 bases). V was trimmed by 2 bases and J by 2 bases, leaving 10 bases between them. This CDR3 has 15 amino acids. Germline CDR1 reads LNHDA; CDR2 reads SQIVND (reference sequence). The CDR3 coding sequence is TGTGCCAGTAGTATATCGGGCAGGGGCAATCAGCCCCAGCATTTT. Its protein is CASSISGRGNQPQHF.

The V and J genes are TRBV29-1 and TRBJ2-7, with TRBD1 identical over 9 bases. The CDR3 totals 13 residues. V was pared by 7 bases and J by 3 bases, with 7 bases of the junction left unmatched. CDR1 is SQVTM, CDR2 ANQGSEA, per germline. In DNA form, the CDR3 reads TGCAGCGCGTTGGACAGGGGCCACTACGAGCAGTACTTC. It specifies CSALDRGHYEQYF.

This clone was seen only a few times. The J gene is TRBJ1-1, the V gene TRBV4-2, with D perhaps matching TRBD1 (6 bases). Germline-derived CDR1 and CDR2 are LGHNA and YNFKEQ. CDR3 length: 13 residues. Trimming left V 1 base short and J 8 bases short, with 11 bases between. In DNA form, the CDR3 reads TGTGCCAGCAGCCAAGTTCAGAGGGGGGAAGCTTTCTTT. This translates into CASSQVQRGEAFF.

The chain has TRBV19 and TRBJ1-1, with D possibly TRBD1 on 6 matching bases. Germline loops: CDR1 LNHDA, CDR2 SQIVND (reference sequence). There are 13 residues in the CDR3. V lost 5 bases and J 1 base, leaving 8 bases between the germline ends. This chain's CDR3 is CASSWGPNTEAFF. DNA for the CDR3: TGTGCCAGTAGTTGGGGGCCGAACACTGAAGCTTTCTTT.

The chain joins TRBV30 to TRBJ2-3, with 11 bases that match TRBD2. Germline assignment: CDR1 GTSNPN and CDR2 SVGIG (reference sequence). The CDR3 is made up of 16 amino acids. V shed 2 bases, J shed 1 base, and the junction held 5 bases outside the gene matches. CDR3 bases: TGTGCCTGGAGTTGGAGTAGCGGGGGGGGCACAGATACGCAGTATTTT. Its protein product is CAWSWSSGGGTDTQYF.

The chain employs TRBV12-3 or TRBV12-4 and TRBJ1-1; TRBD1 might be the D (5 bases). Trimming removed 3 bases at V and 3 bases at J, with 8 bases between. The CDR3 is made up of 13 amino acids. The CDR3 DNA is TGTGCCAGCAGTTTGTCCAGGGACACTGAAGCTTTCTTT. The encoded protein is CASSLSRDTEAFF.

This clone was observed a handful of times. The genes are TRBV4-1 and TRBJ2-1; 16 bases are a match to TRBD2. This CDR3 comprises 19 residues. CDR1 MGHRA and CDR2 YSYEKL come from the germline V gene. Unmatched junction bases numbered 6, after V lost 2 bases and J lost 2 bases. The DNA for the CDR3 is TGCGCCAGCAGCCAACCGGGACTAGCGGGGGGGCGCCCCTACAATGAGCAGTTCTTC. Its protein product is CASSQPGLAGGRPYNEQFF.

The genes are TRBV10-3 and TRBJ1-4; D gene uncertain. V was trimmed by 4 bases and J by 7 bases, leaving 13 bases between them. Germline-derived CDR1 and CDR2 are ENHRY and SYGVKD. This CDR3 is 14 amino acids long. This CDR3 reads CAISGGSEGEKLFF. The CDR3 DNA reads as TGTGCCATCAGTGGAGGGAGTGAGGGTGAAAAACTGTTTTTT.

This rearrangement joins TRBV6-6 to TRBJ1-3; possibly TRBD1 for D (5 bases). Germline-derived CDR1 and CDR2 are MNHNY and SVGAGI (reference sequence). Trimming cost V 6 bases and J 7 bases, with 13 bases left between them. The CDR3 runs 13 residues. The chain's CDR3 is CASRAGEWNTIYF. The DNA of the CDR3 is TGTGCCAGCAGGGCGGGGGAGTGGAACACCATATATTTT.

The V gene is TRBV2, the J gene TRBJ2-1; no reliable D call. Germline V CDR1 and CDR2: SNHLY, FYNNEI. The V and J ends lost 8 bases and 7 bases respectively, with 12 bases between them. CDR3 length: 12 amino acids. The CDR3 reads CASPGLTNEQFF. In nucleotides, the CDR3 is TGTGCCAGCCCGGGTCTTACTAATGAGCAGTTCTTC.

The chain is built from TRBV24-1 and TRBJ1-1; D is possibly TRBD1 (6 bases). In germline, CDR1 is KGHDR, CDR2 SFDVKD. V lost 5 bases and J lost 4, with 13 bases in between. CDR3 length equals 14 residues. The CDR3 DNA sequence: TGTGCCACCAGTGGCCCAACAGGGATCACTGAAGCTTTCTTT. Protein: CATSGPTGITEAFF.

This clone showed up just once. The chain uses TRBV4-1 and TRBJ1-2; 7 bases match TRBD1. The CDR3 has 18 residues. V was pared by 3 bases and J by 4 bases, with 17 bases of the junction left unmatched. Germline-derived CDR1 and CDR2 are MGHRA and YSYEKL. This CDR3 is CASSQGPQRQGVAYGYTF. The CDR3 DNA is TGCGCCAGCAGCCAGGGCCCTCAACGACAGGGCGTCGCCTATGGCTACACCTTC.

The chain recombines TRBV6-6 with TRBJ1-2; a weak D match, TRBD1 (5 bases). The CDR3 spans 14 residues. The germline CDR1 and CDR2 sequences are MNHNY and SVGAGI (reference sequence). V was clipped by 2 bases and J by 2 bases, with 9 bases between them. CDR3 protein: CASSYGTGNYGYTF. CDR3 bases: TGTGCCAGCAGTTACGGAACAGGAAACTATGGCTACACCTTC.